The 16 T cell receptor beta chains below all came from one sample that was sequenced in a study of a mutant IDH1 vaccine in newly diagnosed glioma. The antigens these receptors bind are not known. Documented time point: week 11, during vaccination. A single vaccine dose contained 300 ug of mutant IDH1 20-mer peptide, and topical imiquimod was used with it. The method was immunoSEQ multiplex PCR; TCRdb's version includes in-frame clones alone and lacks a portion of them. The sample contains approximately 61,000 clones, roughly 80% of which appear only once. Here the sequenced sample was PBMCs, taken from a glioma patient whose treatment included an IDH1 peptide vaccine. The receptors stem from a man between 50 and 59 years old with glioma.

The chain carries TRBV7-2 and TRBJ2-7; unclear D gene. V lost 2 bases, J lost 0 bases, and 11 bases lay in between. Germline V gene lookup returns CDR1 SGHTA and CDR2 FQGNSA. The CDR3 extends over 15 amino acids. The CDR3 DNA sequence: TGTGCCAGCAGCTTAACGGCCACCGGCTCCTACGAGCAGTACTTC. Encoded protein: CASSLTATGSYEQYF.

This chain links TRBV27 with TRBJ2-5; no clear D gene. The CDR3 is made up of 13 amino acids. Germline CDR1 MNHEY, CDR2 SMNVEV (reference sequence). V lost 6 bases and J lost 2, with 10 bases in between. CDR3 protein: CASRKMPQETQYF. CDR3 DNA sequence: TGTGCCAGCAGAAAGATGCCTCAAGAGACCCAGTACTTC.

The chain is built from TRBV6-1 and TRBJ2-7, with D possibly called TRBD1 or TRBD2 (5 bases each). The length of the CDR3 is 13 residues. CDR1 and CDR2 from the germline V gene are MNHNS and SASEGT. V was cut by 4 bases and J by 3 bases, with 10 bases left in between. In nucleotides, the CDR3 is TGTGCCAGCAGTGTAACGGGGCTCTACGAGCAGTACTTC. Amino acids: CASSVTGLYEQYF.

This clone was seen a handful of times. The V and J genes are TRBV15 and TRBJ1-6; 8 bases match TRBD1. V gave up 1 base and J gave up 7 bases; unmatched junction bases: 6. CDR1 is LNHNV, CDR2 YYDKDF, per germline (reference sequence). The CDR3 consists of 16 residues. CDR3 protein: CATSRAGTGTNSPLHF. The CDR3 bases are TGTGCCACCAGCAGAGCCGGGACAGGTACCAATTCACCCCTCCACTTT.

This sequence joins TRBV7-2 and TRBJ2-7, with D possibly matching TRBD1 (5 bases). Germline V gene sequence: CDR1 SGHTA, CDR2 FQGNSA. V lost 1 base to trimming and J lost 1 base, with 14 bases between them. The CDR3 has 16 residues. CDR3 in amino acids: CASSLEGRYPSYEQYF. DNA of the CDR3: TGTGCCAGCAGCTTAGAGGGGCGCTATCCGTCCTACGAGCAGTACTTC.

This rearrangement joins TRBV5-8 to TRBJ2-1; D is tentatively TRBD1 or TRBD2 (6 bases each). Germline CDR1 is SGHTS and CDR2 is YDEGEE. V lost 5 bases, J lost 5 bases, and 14 bases lay in between. The length of the CDR3 is 14 residues. This CDR3 reads CASRLRGGNNEQFF. The DNA of the CDR3 is TGTGCCAGCAGATTGAGAGGGGGGAACAATGAGCAGTTCTTC.

V and J are TRBV9 and TRBJ2-7, with D perhaps assigned TRBD1 or TRBD2 (5 bases each). Germline V gene data show CDR1 as SGDLS and CDR2 as YYNGEE. V lost 0 bases and J lost 2, with 12 bases in between. CDR3 length: 15 amino acids. CDR3 in amino acids: CASSVGGSLTYEQYF. Here the CDR3 DNA reads TGTGCCAGCAGCGTAGGGGGGAGTCTAACCTACGAGCAGTACTTC.

CDR3 sequence reads: CASSSPPNYEQYF. The CDR3 DNA reads as TGTGCCAGCAGTTCACCCCCCAACTACGAGCAGTACTTC. The rearrangement uses TRBV27 and TRBJ2-7; unclear D gene. This CDR3 is 13 amino acids long. V lost 4 bases and J lost 3, with 10 bases in between. The germline CDR1 and CDR2 sequences are MNHEY and SMNVEV (reference sequence).

The rearrangement uses TRBV25-1 and TRBJ1-1; 8 nucleotides align to TRBD1. Germline loops: CDR1 MGHDK, CDR2 SYGVNS. The J segment lost 4 bases and the V segment lost 1 base, leaving 11 bases of the junction unmatched. This CDR3 has 17 residues. The CDR3: CASSELLAGGTGTEAFF. The CDR3 coding sequence is TGTGCCAGCAGTGAATTGTTGGCAGGGGGCACGGGCACTGAAGCTTTCTTT.

The chain carries TRBV7-8 and TRBJ2-2; D call uncertain. The germline V gene has CDR1 SGHVS and CDR2 FQNEAQ. The length of the CDR3 is 13 residues. Trimming pared 2 bases from V and 4 bases from J, leaving 5 bases between. The DNA for the CDR3 is TGTGCCAGCAGCTTAAGGGTCACCGGGGAGCTGTTTTTT. Translating gives CASSLRVTGELFF. Full variable domain (rest looked up from reference TRBV7-8 and TRBJ2-2): GAGVSQSPRYKVAKRGQDVALRCDPISGHVSLFWYQQALGQGPEFLTYFQNEAQLDKSGLPSDRFFAERPEGSVSTLKIQRTQQEDSAVYLCASSLRVTGELFFGEGSRLTVL.

The chain uses TRBV4-2 and TRBJ2-5, with D possibly being TRBD1 (5 bases). This CDR3 contains 13 residues. The germline V gene encodes CDR1 LGHNA and CDR2 YNFKEQ. V lost 4 bases and J 4 bases, leaving 10 bases between the germline ends. The CDR3 region is CASSLIRGETQYF. CDR3 nucleotide sequence: TGTGCCAGCAGCCTCATTAGGGGAGAGACCCAGTACTTC.

The J gene is TRBJ2-5, the V gene TRBV7-9; D is uncertain. V shed 1 base and J shed 4 bases, with 13 bases lying between them. CDR1 is SEHNR and CDR2 is FQNEAQ in the germline V gene (reference sequence). The CDR3 totals 15 residues. CDR3 sequence (DNA): TGTGCCAGCAGCTTAGGTGGTCTACAAGTAGAGACCCAGTACTTC. It specifies CASSLGGLQVETQYF.

This clone occurred once. This chain links TRBV11-2 with TRBJ2-1; D ambiguous. Deletions cut 5 bases from V and 0 bases from J, with 11 bases between. CDR3 size: 15 residues. In germline, CDR1 is SGHAT, CDR2 FQNNGV. The CDR3, as DNA: TGTGCCAGCAGCCATATTCAGTTCTCCTACAATGAGCAGTTCTTC. It is translated as CASSHIQFSYNEQFF.

The rearrangement links TRBV2 to TRBJ2-2; D not resolved. CDR1 and CDR2 from the germline V gene are SNHLY and FYNNEI. The V gene lost 2 bases and the J gene lost 0 bases, with 10 bases spanning the gap. The CDR3 is made up of 16 amino acids. CDR3 DNA: TGTGCCAGCAGTGAAAGACCGTCCGCGAACACCGGGGAGCTGTTTTTT. It yields the protein CASSERPSANTGELFF.

This chain links TRBV6-5 with TRBJ2-3; 7 bases fit TRBD1. The junction had 3 bases not matched to a gene; V was cut back by 6 bases and J by 0 bases. CDR3 length: 14 residues. Germline CDR1 reads MNHEY; CDR2 reads SVGAGI. The CDR3 sequence: CASRGQTSTDTQYF. DNA of the CDR3: TGTGCCAGCAGGGGACAGACTAGCACAGATACGCAGTATTTT.

The chain has TRBV5-1 and TRBJ2-4, with D tentatively TRBD2 (6 bases). Germline CDR1 and CDR2: SGHRS and YFSETQ. Trimming shortened V by 4 bases and J by 0 bases, and 14 bases separated the two germline ends. The CDR3 totals 16 residues. CDR3 bases: TGCGCCAGCAGCCCGACGGGAGCTTTAGCCAAAAACATTCAGTACTTC. Amino acid sequence: CASSPTGALAKNIQYF.